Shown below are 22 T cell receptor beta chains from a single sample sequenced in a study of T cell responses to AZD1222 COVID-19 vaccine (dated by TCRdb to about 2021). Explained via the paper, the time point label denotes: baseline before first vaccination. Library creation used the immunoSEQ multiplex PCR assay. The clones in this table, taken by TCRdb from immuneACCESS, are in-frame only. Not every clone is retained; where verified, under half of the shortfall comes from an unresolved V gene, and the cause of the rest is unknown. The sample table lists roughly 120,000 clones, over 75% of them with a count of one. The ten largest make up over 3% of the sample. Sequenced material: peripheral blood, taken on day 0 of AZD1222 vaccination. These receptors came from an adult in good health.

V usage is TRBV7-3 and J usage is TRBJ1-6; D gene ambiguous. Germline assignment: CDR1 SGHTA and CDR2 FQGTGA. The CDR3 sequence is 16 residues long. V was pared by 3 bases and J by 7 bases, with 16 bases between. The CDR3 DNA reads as TGTGCCAGCAGCTTGGGCAGCCGAGGGCCGAATTCACCCCTCCACTTT. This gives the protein CASSLGSRGPNSPLHF.

The CDR3 DNA follows: TGTGCCAGCAGTTTAAAGGACAGGGGACTTTACGAGCAGTACTTC. This encodes CASSLKDRGLYEQYF. The chain has TRBV27 and TRBJ2-7; TRBD1 aligns across 9 bases. Germline CDR1 MNHEY, CDR2 SMNVEV (reference sequence). Losses at the gene ends were 2 bases for V and 4 bases for J; bases not matched to a gene: 6. This CDR3 is built from 15 residues.

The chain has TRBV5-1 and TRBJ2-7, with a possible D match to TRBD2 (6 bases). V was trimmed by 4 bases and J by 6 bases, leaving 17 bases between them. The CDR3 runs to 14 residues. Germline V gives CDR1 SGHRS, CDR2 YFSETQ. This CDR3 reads CASSPRTNRGEQYF. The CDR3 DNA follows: TGCGCCAGCAGCCCTAGGACTAACCGAGGCGAGCAGTACTTC.

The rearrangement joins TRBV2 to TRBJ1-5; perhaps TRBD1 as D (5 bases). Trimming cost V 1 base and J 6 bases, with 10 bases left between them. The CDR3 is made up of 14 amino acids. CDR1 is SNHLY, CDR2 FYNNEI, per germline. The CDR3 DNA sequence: TGTGCCAGCAGTGAAGAGGCAGGGCTTCAGCCCCAGCATTTT. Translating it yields CASSEEAGLQPQHF.

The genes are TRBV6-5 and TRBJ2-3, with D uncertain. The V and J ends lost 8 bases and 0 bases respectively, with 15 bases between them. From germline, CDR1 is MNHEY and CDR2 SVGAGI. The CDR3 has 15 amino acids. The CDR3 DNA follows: TGTGCCAGCTTCTCTGGTTGGGGTAGCACAGATACGCAGTATTTT. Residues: CASFSGWGSTDTQYF.

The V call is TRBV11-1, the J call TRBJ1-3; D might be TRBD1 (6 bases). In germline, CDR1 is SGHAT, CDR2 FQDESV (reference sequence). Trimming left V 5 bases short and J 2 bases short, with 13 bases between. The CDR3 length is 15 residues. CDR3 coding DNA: TGTGCCAGCAGCGAAAACAGGGCTACTGGAAACACCATATATTTT. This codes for CASSENRATGNTIYF. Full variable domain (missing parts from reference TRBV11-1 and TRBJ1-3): EAEVAQSPRYKITEKSQAVAFWCDPISGHATLYWYRQILGQGPELLVQFQDESVVDDSQLPKDRFSAERLKGVDSTLKIQPAELGDSAMYLCASSENRATGNTIYFGEGSWLTVV.

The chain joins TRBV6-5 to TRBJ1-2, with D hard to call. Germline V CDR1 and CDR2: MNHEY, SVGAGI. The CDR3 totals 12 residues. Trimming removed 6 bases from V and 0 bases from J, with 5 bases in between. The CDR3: CASRQTNYGYTF. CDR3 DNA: TGTGCCAGCAGGCAGACTAACTATGGCTACACCTTC.

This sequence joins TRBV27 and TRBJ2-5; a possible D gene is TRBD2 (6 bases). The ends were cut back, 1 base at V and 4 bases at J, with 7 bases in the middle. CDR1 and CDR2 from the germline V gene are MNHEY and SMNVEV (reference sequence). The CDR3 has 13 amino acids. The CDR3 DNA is TGTGCCAGCAGTTTATACGGGGGAGAGACCCAGTACTTC. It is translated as CASSLYGGETQYF.

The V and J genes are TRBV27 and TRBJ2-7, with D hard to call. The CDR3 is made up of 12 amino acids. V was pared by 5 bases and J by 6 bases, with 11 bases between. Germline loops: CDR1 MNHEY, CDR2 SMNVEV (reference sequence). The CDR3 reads CASSPGVSEQYF. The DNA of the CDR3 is TGTGCCAGCAGTCCTGGGGTATCCGAGCAGTACTTC.

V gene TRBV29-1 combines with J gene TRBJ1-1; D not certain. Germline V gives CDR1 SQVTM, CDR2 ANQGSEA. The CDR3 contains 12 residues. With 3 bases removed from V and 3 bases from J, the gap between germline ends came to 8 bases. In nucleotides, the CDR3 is TGCAGCGTTGAGAAATGGGACACTGAAGCTTTCTTT. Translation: CSVEKWDTEAFF.

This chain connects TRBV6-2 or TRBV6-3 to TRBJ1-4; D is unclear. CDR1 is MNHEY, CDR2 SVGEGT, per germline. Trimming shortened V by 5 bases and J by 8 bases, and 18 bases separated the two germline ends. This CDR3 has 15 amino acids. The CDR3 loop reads CASSRPPGRREKLFF. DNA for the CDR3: TGTGCCAGCAGTCGCCCTCCGGGGAGGAGAGAAAAACTGTTTTTT.

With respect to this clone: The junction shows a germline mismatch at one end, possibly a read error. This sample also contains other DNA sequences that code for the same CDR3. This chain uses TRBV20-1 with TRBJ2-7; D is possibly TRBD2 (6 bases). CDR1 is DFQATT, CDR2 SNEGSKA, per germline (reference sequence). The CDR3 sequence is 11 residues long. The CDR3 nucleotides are TGCAGTGCCAGAGGGACTTACGAGCAGTACTTC. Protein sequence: CSARGTYEQYF.

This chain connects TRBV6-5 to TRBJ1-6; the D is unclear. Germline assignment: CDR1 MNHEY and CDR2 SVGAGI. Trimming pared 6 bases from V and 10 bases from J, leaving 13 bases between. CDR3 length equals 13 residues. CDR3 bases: TGTGCCAGCAGCAATCCGGGAACGTCACCCCTCCACTTT. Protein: CASSNPGTSPLHF.

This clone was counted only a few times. The CDR3 spells CASSLGTGSNTGELFF. The CDR3 DNA follows: TGTGCCAGCAGCTTGGGGACAGGGTCAAACACCGGGGAGCTGTTTTTT. The chain recombines TRBV7-9 with TRBJ2-2; 9 bases match TRBD1. V trimming: 3 bases; J trimming: 2 bases; junction bases outside the gene matches: 4. The germline V gene has CDR1 SEHNR and CDR2 FQNEAQ (reference sequence). The CDR3 covers 16 residues.

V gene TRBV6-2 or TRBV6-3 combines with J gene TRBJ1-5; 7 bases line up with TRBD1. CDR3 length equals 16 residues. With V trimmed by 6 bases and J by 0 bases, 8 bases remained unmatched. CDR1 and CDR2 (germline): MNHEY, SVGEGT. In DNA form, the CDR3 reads TGTGCCAGCAGCCCAAACAGGGGTCTTAGCAATCAGCCCCAGCATTTT. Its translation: CASSPNRGLSNQPQHF.

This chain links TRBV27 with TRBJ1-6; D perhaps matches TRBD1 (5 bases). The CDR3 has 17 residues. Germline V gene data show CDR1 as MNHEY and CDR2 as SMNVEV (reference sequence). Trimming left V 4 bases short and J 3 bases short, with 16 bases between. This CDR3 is CASSSIDSAIYNSPLHF. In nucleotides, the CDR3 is TGTGCCAGCAGTTCCATTGACAGCGCAATCTATAATTCACCCCTCCACTTT.

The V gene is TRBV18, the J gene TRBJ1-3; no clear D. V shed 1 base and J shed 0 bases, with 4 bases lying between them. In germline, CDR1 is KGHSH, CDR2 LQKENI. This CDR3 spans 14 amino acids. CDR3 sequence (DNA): TGTGCCAGCTCACCACAAAACTCTGGAAACACCATATATTTT. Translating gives CASSPQNSGNTIYF.

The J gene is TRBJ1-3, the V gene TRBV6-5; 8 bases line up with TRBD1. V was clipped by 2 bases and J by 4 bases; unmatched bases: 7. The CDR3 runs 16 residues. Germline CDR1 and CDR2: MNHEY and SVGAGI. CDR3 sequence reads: CASSYASGTGGNTIYF. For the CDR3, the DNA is TGTGCCAGCAGTTACGCATCCGGGACAGGAGGAAACACCATATATTTT.

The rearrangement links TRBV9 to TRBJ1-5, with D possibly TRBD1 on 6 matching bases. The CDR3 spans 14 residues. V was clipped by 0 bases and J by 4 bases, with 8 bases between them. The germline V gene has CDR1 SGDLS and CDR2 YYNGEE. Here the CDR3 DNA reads TGTGCCAGCAGCGTAGGGACAGTAAATCAGCCCCAGCATTTT. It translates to CASSVGTVNQPQHF.

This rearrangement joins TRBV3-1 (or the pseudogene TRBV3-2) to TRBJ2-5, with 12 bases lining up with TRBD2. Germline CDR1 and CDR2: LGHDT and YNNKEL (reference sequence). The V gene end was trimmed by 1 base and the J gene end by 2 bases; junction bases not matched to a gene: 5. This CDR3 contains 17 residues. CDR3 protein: CASSQGGTSGGQETQYF. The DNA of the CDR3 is TGTGCCAGCAGCCAAGGTGGAACTAGCGGGGGGCAAGAGACCCAGTACTTC.

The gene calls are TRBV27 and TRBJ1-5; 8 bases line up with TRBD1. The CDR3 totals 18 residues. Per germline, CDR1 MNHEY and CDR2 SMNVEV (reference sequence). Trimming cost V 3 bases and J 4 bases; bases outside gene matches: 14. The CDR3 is CASSLGRPGQVINQPQHF. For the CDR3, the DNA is TGTGCCAGCAGTTTGGGAAGACCGGGACAGGTAATAAATCAGCCCCAGCATTTT.

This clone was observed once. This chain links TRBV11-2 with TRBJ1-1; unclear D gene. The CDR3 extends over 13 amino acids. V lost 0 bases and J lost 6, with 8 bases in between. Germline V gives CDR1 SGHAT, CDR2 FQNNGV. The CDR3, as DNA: TGTGCCAGCAGCTTAGATTTGACACCTGAAGCTTTCTTT. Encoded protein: CASSLDLTPEAFF.